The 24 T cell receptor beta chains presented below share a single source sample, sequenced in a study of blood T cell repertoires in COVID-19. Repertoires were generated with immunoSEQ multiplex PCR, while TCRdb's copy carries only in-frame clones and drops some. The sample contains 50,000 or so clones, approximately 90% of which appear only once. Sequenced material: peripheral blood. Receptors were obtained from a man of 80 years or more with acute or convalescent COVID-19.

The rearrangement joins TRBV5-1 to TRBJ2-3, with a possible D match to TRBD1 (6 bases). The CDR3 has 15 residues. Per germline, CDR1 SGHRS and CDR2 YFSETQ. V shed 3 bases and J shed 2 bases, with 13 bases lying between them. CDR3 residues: CASSSYRDPTDTQYF. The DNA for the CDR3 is TGCGCCAGCAGCTCCTACAGGGACCCCACAGATACGCAGTATTTT.

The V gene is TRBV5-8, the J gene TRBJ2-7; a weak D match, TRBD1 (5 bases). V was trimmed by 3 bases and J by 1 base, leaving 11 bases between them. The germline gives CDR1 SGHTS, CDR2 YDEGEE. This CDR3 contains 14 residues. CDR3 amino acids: CASSYNRRSYEQYF. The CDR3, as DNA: TGTGCCAGCAGCTACAACAGGCGATCCTACGAGCAGTACTTC.

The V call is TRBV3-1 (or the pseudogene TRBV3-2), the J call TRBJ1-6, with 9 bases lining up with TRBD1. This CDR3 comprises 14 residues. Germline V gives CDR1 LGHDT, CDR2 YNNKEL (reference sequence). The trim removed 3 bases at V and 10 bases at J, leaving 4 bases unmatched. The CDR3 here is CASSQDRGGSPLHF. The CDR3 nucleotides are TGTGCCAGCAGCCAGGACAGGGGAGGATCACCCCTCCACTTT.

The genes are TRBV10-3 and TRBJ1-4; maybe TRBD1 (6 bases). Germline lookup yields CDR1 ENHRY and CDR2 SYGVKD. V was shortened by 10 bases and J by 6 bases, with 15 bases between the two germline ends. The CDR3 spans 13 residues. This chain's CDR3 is CATGQRLDEKLFF. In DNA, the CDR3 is TGTGCCACCGGACAGAGACTTGATGAAAAACTGTTTTTT.

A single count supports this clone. The CDR3 is CASSPHREGTEAFF. For the CDR3, the DNA is TGTGCCAGCAGTCCCCACAGGGAGGGCACTGAAGCTTTCTTT. The chain employs TRBV27 and TRBJ1-1; tentative D call: TRBD1 (6 bases). Trimming left V 5 bases short and J 4 bases short, with 14 bases between. The CDR3 is 14 residues long. The germline CDR1 and CDR2 sequences are MNHEY and SMNVEV (reference sequence).

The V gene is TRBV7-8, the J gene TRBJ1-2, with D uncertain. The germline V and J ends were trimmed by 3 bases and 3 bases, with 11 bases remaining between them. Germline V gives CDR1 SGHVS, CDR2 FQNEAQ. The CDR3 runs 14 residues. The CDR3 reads CASSFRGRDYGYTF. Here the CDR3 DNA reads TGTGCCAGCAGCTTCAGAGGGCGAGACTATGGCTACACCTTC. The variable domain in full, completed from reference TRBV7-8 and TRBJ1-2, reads GAGVSQSPRYKVAKRGQDVALRCDPISGHVSLFWYQQALGQGPEFLTYFQNEAQLDKSGLPSDRFFAERPEGSVSTLKIQRTQQEDSAVYLCASSFRGRDYGYTFGSGTRLTVV.

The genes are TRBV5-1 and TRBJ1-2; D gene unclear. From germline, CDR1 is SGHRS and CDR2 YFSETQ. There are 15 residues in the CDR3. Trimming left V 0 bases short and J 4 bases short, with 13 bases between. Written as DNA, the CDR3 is TGCGCCAGCAGCTTGGACCGATCTTCGGGCTATGGCTACACCTTC. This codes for CASSLDRSSGYGYTF.

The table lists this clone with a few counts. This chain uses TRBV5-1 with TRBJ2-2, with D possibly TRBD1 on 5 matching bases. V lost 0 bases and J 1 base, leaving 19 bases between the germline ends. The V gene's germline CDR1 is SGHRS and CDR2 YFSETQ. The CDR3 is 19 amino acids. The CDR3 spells CASSLGILKTEMNTGELFF. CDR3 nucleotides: TGCGCCAGCAGCTTGGGGATTTTAAAGACAGAGATGAACACCGGGGAGCTGTTTTTT.

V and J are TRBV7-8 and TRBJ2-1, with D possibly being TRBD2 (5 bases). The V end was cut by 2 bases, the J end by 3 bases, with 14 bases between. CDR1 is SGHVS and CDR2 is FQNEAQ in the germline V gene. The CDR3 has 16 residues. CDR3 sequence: CASSLFRGLFYNEQFF. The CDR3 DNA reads TGTGCCAGCAGCTTATTTCGGGGTCTATTCTACAATGAGCAGTTCTTC.

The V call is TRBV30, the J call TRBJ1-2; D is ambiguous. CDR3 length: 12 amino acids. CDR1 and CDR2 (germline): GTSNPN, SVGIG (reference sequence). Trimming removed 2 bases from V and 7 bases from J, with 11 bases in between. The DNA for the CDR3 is TGTGCCTGGAGTATCAGCGCTGGTGGCTACACCTTC. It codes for CAWSISAGGYTF.

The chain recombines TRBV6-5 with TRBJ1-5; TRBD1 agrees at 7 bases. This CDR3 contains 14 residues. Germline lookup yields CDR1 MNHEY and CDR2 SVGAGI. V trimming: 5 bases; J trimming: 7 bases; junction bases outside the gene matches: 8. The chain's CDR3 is CASSRQGGQQPQHF. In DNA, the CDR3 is TGTGCCAGCAGTCGACAGGGTGGTCAGCAGCCCCAGCATTTT.

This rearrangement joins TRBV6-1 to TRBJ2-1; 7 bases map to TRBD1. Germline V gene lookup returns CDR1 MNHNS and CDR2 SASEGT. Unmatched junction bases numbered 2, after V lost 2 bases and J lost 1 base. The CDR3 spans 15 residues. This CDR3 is CASSEPGQSYNEQFF. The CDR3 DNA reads TGTGCCAGCAGTGAACCGGGACAGTCCTACAATGAGCAGTTCTTC.

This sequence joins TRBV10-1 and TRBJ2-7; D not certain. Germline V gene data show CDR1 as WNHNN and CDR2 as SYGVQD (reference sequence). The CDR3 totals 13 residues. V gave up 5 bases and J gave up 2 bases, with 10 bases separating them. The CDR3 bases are TGCGCCAGCAGTCCAGGAACCACCTACGAGCAGTACTTC. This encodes CASSPGTTYEQYF.

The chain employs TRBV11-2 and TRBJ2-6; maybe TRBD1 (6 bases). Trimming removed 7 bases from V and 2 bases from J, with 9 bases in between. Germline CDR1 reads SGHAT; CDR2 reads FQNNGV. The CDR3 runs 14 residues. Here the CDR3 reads CASTQGTGANVLTF. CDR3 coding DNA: TGTGCCAGCACACAGGGTACTGGGGCCAACGTCCTGACTTTC.

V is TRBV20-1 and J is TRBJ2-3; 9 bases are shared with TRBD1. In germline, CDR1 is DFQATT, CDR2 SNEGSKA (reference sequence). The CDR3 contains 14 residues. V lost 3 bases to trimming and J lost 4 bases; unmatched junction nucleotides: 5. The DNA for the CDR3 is TGCAGTGCTAGTAAGGGACAGGGAGCAGATACGCAGTATTTT. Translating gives CSASKGQGADTQYF.

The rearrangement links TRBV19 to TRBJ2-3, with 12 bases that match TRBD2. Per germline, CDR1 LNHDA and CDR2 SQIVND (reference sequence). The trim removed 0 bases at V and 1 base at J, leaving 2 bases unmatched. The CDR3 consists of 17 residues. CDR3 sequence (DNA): TGTGCCAGTAGTATAGAGGCTAGCGGGGGGGGCACAGATACGCAGTATTTT. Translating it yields CASSIEASGGGTDTQYF.

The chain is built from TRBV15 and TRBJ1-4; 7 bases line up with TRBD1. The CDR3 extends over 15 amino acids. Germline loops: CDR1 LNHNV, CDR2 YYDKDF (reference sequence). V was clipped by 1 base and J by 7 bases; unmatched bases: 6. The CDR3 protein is CATSRVPGGGEKLFF. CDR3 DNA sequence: TGTGCCACCAGCAGAGTTCCAGGGGGAGGTGAAAAACTGTTTTTT.

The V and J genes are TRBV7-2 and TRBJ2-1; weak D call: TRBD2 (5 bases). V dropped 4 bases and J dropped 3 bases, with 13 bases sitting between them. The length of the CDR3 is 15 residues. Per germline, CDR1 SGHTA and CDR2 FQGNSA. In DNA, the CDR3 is TGTGCCAGCAGCTCCGCCAGGACTTTCTACAATGAGCAGTTCTTC. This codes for CASSSARTFYNEQFF.

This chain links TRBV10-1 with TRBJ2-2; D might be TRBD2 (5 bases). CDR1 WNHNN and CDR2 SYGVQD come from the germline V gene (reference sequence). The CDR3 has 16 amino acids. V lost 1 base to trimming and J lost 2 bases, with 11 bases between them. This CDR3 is CASSEFGLVNTGELFF. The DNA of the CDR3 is TGCGCCAGCAGTGAGTTCGGACTCGTAAACACCGGGGAGCTGTTTTTT.

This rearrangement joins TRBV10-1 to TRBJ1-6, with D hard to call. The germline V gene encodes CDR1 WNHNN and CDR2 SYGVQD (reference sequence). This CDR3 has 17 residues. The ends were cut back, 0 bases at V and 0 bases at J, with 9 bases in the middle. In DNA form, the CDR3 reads TGCGCCAGCAGTGAGTCGACCGGAGCCTCCTATAATTCACCCCTCCACTTT. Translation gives CASSESTGASYNSPLHF.

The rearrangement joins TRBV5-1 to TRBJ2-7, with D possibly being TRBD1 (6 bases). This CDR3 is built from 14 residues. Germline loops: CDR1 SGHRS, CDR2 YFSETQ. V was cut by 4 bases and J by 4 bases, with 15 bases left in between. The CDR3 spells CASSTHSGTYEQYF. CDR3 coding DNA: TGCGCCAGCAGCACCCACTCCGGGACATACGAGCAGTACTTC. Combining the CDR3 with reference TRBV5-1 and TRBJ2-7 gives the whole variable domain KAGVTQTPRYLIKTRGQQVTLSCSPISGHRSVSWYQQTPGQGLQFLFEYFSETQRNKGNFPGRFSGRQFSNSRSEMNVSTLELGDSALYLCASSTHSGTYEQYFGPGTRLTVT.

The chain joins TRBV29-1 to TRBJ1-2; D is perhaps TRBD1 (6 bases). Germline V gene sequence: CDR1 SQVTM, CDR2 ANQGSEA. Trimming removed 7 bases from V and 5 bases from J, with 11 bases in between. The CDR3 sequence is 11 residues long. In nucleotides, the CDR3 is TGCAGCGGGAAGGGGGGGTATGGCTACACCTTC. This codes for CSGKGGYGYTF.

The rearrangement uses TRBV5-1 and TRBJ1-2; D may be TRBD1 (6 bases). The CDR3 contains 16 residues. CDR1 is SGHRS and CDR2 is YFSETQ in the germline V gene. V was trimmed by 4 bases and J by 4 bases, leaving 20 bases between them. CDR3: CASSPDAGARSYGYTF. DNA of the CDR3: TGCGCCAGCAGCCCGGACGCGGGGGCGCGAAGCTATGGCTACACCTTC.

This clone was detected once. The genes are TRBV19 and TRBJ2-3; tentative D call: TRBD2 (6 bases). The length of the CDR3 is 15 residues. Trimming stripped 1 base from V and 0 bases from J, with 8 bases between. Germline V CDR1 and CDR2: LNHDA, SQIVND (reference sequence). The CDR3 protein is CASSIGLASTDTQYF. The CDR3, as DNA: TGTGCCAGTAGTATAGGTCTAGCGAGCACAGATACGCAGTATTTT.